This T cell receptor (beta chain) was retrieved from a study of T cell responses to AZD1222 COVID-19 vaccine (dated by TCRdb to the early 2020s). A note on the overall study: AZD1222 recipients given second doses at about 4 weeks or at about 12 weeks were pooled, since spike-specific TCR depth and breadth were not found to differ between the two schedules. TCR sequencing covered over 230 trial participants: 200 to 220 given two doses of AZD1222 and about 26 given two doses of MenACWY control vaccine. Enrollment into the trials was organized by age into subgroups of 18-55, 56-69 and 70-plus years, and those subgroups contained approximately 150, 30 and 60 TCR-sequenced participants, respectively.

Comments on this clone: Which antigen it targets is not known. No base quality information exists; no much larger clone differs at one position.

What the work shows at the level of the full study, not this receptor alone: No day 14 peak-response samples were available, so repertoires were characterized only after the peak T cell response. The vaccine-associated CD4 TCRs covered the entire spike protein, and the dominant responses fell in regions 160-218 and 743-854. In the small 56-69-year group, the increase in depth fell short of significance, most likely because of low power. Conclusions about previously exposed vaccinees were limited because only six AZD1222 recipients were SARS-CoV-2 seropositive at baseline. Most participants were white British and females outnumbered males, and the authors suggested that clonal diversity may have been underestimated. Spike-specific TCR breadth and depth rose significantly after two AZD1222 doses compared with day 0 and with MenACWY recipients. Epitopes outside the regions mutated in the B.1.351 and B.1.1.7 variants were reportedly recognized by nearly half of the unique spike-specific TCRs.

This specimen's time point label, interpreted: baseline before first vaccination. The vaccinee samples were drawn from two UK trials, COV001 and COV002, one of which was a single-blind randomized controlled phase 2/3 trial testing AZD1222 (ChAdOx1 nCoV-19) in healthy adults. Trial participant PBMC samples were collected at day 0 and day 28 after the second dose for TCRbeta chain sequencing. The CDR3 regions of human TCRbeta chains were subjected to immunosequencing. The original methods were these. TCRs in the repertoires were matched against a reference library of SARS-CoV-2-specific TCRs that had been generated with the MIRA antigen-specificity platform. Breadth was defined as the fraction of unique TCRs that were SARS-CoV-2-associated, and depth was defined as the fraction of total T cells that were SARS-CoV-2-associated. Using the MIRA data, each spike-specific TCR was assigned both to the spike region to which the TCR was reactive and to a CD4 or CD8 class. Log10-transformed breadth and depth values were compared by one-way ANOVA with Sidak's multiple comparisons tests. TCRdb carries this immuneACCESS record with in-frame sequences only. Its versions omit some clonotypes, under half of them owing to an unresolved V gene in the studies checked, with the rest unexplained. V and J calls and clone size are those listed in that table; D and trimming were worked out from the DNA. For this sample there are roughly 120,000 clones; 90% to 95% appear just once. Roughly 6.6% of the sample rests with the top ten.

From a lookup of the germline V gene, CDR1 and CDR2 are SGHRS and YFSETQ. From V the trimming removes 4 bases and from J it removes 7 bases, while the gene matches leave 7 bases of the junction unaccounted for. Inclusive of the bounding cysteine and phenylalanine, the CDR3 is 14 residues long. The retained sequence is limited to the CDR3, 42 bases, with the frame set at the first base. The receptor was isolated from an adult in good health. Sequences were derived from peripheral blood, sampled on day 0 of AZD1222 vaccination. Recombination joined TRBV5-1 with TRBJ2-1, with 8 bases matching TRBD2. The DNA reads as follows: TGCGCCAGCAGCCGCGGGACTAGTGGTAATGAGCAGTTCTTC. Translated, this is CASSRGTSGNEQFF.